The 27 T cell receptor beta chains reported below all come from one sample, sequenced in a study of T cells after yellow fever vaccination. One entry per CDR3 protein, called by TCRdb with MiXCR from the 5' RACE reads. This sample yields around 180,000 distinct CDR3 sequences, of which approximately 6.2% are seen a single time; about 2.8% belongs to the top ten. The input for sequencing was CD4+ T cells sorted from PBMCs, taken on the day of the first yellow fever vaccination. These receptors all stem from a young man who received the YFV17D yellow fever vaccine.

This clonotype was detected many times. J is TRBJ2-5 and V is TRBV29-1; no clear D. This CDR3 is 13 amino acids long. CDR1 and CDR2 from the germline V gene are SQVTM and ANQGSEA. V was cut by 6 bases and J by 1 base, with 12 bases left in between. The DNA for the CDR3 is TGCAGCGTCCGAAGTGGCGGCCAAGAGACCCAGTACTTC. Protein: CSVRSGGQETQYF.

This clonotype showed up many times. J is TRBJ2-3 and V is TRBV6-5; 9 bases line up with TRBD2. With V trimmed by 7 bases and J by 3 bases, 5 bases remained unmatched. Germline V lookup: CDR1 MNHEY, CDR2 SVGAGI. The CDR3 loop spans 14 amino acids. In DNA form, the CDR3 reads TGTGCCAGCAATCGAGCGGGGGGTACAGATACGCAGTATTTT. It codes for CASNRAGGTDTQYF.

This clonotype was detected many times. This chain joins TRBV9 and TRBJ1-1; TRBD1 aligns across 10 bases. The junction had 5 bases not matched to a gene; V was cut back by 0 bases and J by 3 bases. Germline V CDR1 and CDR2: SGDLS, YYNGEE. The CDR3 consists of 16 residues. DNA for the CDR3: TGTGCCAGCAGCGTAGAGGACAGGGGGTGGGACACTGAAGCTTTCTTT. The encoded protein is CASSVEDRGWDTEAFF.

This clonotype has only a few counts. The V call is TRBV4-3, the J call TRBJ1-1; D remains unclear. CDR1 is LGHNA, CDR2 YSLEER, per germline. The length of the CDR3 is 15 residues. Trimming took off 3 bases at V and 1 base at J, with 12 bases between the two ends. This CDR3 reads CASSHPGGRNTEAFF. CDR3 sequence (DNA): TGCGCCAGCAGCCACCCGGGAGGGCGGAACACTGAAGCTTTCTTT.

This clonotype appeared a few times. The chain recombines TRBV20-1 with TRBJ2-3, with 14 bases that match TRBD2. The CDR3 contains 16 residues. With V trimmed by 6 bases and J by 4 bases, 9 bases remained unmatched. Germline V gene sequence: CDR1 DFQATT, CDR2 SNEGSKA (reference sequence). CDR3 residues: CSALPRLAGGPDTQYF. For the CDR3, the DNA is TGCAGTGCCCTACCACGACTAGCGGGGGGGCCAGATACGCAGTATTTT.

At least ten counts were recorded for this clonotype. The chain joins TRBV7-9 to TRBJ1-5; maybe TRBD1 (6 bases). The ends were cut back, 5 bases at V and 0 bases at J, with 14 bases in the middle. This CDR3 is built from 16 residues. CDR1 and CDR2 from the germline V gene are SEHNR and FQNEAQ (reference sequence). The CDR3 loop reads CASSDGQYDSNQPQHF. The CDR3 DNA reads TGTGCCAGCAGCGACGGACAGTACGATAGCAATCAGCCCCAGCATTTT.

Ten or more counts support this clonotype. CDR3 protein: CASSLGGTTGTQYF. The CDR3 DNA reads TGTGCCAGCAGCTTAGGGGGGACTACGGGGACCCAGTACTTC. The V and J genes are TRBV7-3 and TRBJ2-5; TRBD2 matches at 7 bases. Per the germline V gene, CDR1 is SGHTA and CDR2 is FQGTGA. J was trimmed by 7 bases and V by 2 bases; bases with no gene match: 7. The CDR3 length is 14 residues.

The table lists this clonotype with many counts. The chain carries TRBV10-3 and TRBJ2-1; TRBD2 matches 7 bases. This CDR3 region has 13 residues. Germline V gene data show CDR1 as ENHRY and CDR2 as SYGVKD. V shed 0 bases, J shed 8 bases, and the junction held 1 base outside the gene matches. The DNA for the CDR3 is TGTGCCATCAGTGAGTCGGCGGGGGATGAGCAGTTCTTC. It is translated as CAISESAGDEQFF.

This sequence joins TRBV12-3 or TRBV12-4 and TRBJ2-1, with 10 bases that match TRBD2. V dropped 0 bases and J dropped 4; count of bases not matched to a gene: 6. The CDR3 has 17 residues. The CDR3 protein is CASSLAILAGAYNEQFF. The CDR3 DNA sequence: TGTGCCAGCAGTTTAGCGATCCTAGCGGGGGCATACAATGAGCAGTTCTTC.

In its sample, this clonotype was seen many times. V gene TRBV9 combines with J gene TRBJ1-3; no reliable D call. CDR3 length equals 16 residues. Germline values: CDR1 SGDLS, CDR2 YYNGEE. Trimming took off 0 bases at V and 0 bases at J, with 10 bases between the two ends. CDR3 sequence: CASSVGGVDSGNTIYF. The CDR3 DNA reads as TGTGCCAGCAGCGTAGGAGGTGTAGACTCTGGAAACACCATATATTTT.

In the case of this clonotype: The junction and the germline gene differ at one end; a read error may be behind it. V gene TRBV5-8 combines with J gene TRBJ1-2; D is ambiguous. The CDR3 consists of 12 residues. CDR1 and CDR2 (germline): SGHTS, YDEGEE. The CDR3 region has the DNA TGTGCCATCAGCTCCGGGCCCTATGGCTACACCTTC. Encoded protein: CAISSGPYGYTF.

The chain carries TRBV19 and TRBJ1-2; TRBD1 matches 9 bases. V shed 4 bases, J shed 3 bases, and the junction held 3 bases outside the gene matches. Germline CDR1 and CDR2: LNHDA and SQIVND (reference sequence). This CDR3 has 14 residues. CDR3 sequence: CASSNRDRDYGYTF. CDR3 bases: TGTGCCAGTAGTAACCGGGACAGGGACTATGGCTACACCTTC.

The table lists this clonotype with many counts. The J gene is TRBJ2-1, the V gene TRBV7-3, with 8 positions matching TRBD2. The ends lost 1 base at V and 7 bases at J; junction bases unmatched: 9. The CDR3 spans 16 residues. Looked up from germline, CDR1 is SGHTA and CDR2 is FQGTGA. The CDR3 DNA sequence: TGTGCCAGCAGCTTAAACCGGGGGGGAATTAGGAATGAGCAGTTCTTC. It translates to CASSLNRGGIRNEQFF.

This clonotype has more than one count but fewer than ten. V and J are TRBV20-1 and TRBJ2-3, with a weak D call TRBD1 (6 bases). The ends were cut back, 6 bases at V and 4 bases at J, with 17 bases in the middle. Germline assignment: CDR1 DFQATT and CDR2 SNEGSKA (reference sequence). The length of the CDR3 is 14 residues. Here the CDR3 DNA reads TGCAGTGCCCTGGGGGCCCCCCGGCCAGATACGCAGTATTTT. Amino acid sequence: CSALGAPRPDTQYF.

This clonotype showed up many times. The CDR3 DNA is TGTGCCAGCAGGAGTAACACAAGGGTAGCCGGGGAGCTGTTTTTT. This gives the protein CASRSNTRVAGELFF. This chain connects TRBV25-1 to TRBJ2-2; D uncertain. CDR1 and CDR2 (germline): MGHDK, SYGVNS. The CDR3 extends over 15 amino acids. V shed 6 bases and J shed 6 bases, with 17 bases lying between them. Using reference TRBV25-1 and TRBJ2-2 for the parts outside the CDR3, the full variable domain is EADIYQTPRYLVIGTGKKITLECSQTMGHDKMYWYQQDPGMELHLIHYSYGVNSTEKGDLSSESTVSRIRTEHFPLTLESARPSHTSQYLCASRSNTRVAGELFFGEGSRLTVL.

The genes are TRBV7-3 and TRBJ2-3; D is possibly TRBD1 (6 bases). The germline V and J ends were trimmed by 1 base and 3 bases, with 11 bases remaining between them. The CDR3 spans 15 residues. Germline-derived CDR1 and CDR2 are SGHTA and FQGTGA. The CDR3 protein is CASSLIYQGTDTQYF. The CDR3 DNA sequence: TGTGCCAGCAGCTTAATTTACCAGGGGACAGATACGCAGTATTTT.

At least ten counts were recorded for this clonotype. The CDR3 region has the DNA TGCGCCAGCAGCCAATTGGACAGGGTCACCGGGGAGCTGTTTTTT. Protein: CASSQLDRVTGELFF. The chain is built from TRBV4-1 and TRBJ2-2; 8 bases align to TRBD1. The junction had 3 bases not matched to a gene; V was cut back by 2 bases and J by 4 bases. Germline V gives CDR1 MGHRA, CDR2 YSYEKL. The CDR3 is made up of 15 amino acids.

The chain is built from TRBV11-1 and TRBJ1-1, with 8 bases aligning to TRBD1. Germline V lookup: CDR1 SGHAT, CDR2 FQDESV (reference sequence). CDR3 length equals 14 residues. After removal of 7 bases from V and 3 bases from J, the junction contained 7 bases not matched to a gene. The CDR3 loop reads CASTWDRLDTEAFF. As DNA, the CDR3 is TGTGCCAGCACCTGGGACAGGTTGGACACTGAAGCTTTCTTT. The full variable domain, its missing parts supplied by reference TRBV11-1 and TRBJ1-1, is EAEVAQSPRYKITEKSQAVAFWCDPISGHATLYWYRQILGQGPELLVQFQDESVVDDSQLPKDRFSAERLKGVDSTLKIQPAELGDSAMYLCASTWDRLDTEAFFGQGTRLTVV.

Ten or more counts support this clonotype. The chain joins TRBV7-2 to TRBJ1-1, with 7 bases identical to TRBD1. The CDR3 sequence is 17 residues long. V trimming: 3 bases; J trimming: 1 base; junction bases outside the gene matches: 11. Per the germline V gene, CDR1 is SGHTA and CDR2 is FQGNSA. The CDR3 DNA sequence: TGTGCCAGCAGCTTGCGAAGTAAGGGGGCGAAGAACACTGAAGCTTTCTTT. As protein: CASSLRSKGAKNTEAFF. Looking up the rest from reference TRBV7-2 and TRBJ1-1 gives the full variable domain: GAGVSQSPSNKVTEKGKDVELRCDPISGHTALYWYRQSLGQGLEFLIYFQGNSAPDKSGLPSDRFSAERTGGSVSTLTIQRTQQEDSAVYLCASSLRSKGAKNTEAFFGQGTRLTVV.

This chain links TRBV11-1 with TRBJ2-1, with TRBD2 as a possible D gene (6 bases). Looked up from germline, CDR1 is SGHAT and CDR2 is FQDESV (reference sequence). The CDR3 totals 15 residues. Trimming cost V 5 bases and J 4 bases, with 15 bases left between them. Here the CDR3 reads CASSPWAGKYNEQFF. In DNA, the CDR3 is TGTGCCAGCAGCCCCTGGGCGGGAAAGTACAATGAGCAGTTCTTC.

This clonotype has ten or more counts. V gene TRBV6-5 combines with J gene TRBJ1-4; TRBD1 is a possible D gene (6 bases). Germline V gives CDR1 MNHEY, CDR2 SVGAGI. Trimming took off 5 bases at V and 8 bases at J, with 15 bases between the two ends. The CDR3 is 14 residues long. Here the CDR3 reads CASSPGQQEEKLFF. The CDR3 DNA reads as TGTGCCAGCAGTCCGGGACAACAGGAAGAAAAACTGTTTTTT.

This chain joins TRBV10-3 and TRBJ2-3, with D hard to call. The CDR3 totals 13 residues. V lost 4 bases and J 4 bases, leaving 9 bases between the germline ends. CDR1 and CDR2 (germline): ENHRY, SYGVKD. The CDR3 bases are TGTGCCATCAGTGGCTCGATCGCAGATACGCAGTATTTT. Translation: CAISGSIADTQYF.

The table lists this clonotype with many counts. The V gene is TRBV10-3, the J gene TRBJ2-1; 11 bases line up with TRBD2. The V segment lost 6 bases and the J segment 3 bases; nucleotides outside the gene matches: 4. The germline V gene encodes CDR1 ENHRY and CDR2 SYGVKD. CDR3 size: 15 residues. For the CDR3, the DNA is TGTGCCATCAGGCCGGGACTAGCGGACTACAATGAGCAGTTCTTC. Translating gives CAIRPGLADYNEQFF.

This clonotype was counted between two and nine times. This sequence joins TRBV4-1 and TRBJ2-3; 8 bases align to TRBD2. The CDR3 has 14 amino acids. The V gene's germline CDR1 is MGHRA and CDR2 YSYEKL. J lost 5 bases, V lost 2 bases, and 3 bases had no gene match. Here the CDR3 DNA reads TGCGCCAGCAGCCAACCGGGGGGGCGAGATACGCAGTATTTT. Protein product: CASSQPGGRDTQYF.

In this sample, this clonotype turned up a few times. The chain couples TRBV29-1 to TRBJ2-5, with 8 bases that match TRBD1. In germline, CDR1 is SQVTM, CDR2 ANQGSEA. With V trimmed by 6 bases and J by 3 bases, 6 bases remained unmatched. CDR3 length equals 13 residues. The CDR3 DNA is TGCAGCGTCGAGAAGACAGGGGAAGAGACCCAGTACTTC. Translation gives CSVEKTGEETQYF.

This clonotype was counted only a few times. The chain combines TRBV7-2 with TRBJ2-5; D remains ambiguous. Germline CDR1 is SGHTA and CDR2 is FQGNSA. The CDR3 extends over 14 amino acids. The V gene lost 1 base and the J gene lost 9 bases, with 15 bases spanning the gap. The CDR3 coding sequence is TGTGCCAGCAGCTTAGGCGTAATTCAGGAAGCCCAGTACTTC. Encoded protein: CASSLGVIQEAQYF.

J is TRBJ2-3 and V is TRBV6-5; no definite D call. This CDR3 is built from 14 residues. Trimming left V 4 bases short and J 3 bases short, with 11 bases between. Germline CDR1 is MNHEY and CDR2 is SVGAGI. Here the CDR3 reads CASSSGRRTDTQYF. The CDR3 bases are TGTGCCAGCAGTTCCGGACGGAGAACAGATACGCAGTATTTT.